This TCR beta chain was sequenced in a study of early T cells in non-severe SARS-CoV-2 infection. This clonotype was observed at least ten times. TCRdb re-called the 5' RACE reads with MiXCR, one entry per CDR3 protein. The profile covers about 67,000 distinct CDR3 sequences, with 11% appearing a single time and 3.8% taken by the ten largest. This CDR3 has 16 amino acids. Per the germline V gene, CDR1 is SGHRS and CDR2 is YFSETQ. Trimming pared 7 bases from V and 0 bases from J, leaving 17 bases between. The clonotype comes from an adult who was a healthcare worker with PCR-confirmed SARS-CoV-2 infection or an uninfected control (not recorded which). V usage is TRBV5-1 and J usage is TRBJ2-1; no clear D. The sequenced sample consisted of whole blood. The CDR3, as DNA: TGCGCCAGCTCCCCCTCGACCGCCCACTCCTACAATGAGCAGTTCTTC. It encodes CASSPSTAHSYNEQFF.